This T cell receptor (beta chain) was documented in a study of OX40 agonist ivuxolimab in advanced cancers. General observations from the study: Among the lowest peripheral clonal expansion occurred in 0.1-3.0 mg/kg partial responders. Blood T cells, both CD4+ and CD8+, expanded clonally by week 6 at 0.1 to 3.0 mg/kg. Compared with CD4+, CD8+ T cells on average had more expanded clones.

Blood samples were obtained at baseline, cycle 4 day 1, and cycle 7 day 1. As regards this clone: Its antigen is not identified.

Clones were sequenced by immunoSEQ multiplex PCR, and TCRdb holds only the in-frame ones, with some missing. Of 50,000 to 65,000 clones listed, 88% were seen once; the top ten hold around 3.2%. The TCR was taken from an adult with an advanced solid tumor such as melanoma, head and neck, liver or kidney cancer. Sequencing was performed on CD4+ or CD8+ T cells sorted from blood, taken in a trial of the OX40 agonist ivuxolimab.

CDR3 sequence (DNA): TGTGCCAGTAGTTTCCGGCTAGCGGGAGGGCATCGCTACGAGCAGTACTTC. It yields the protein CASSFRLAGGHRYEQYF. The chain links TRBV19 to TRBJ2-7; 12 bases are a match to TRBD2. CDR3 length: 17 residues. The V segment lost 5 bases and the J segment 3 bases; nucleotides outside the gene matches: 11. CDR1 is LNHDA, CDR2 SQIVND, per germline (reference sequence).